This entry is about one TCR beta chain. The CDR3 runs to 15 residues. Germline V gene lookup returns CDR1 SEHNR and CDR2 FQNEAQ (reference sequence). V was pared by 2 bases and J by 0 bases, with 2 bases of the junction left unmatched. This sample is part of a study of blood T cell repertoires in COVID-19. Study-level information: T cells, B-cell-depleted T cells, or PBMCs supplied cDNA or gDNA.

In the original workflow: By means of reference gene primer amplification, nucleated cell counts were estimated. Only in-frame clones appear in the TCRdb table, and some are missing; sequencing was by immunoSEQ multiplex PCR. V and J calls and clone size are given by that table; D and trimming were obtained from the DNA. The sample consists of about 83,000 clones, more than 75% of them appearing once. The rearrangement links TRBV7-9 to TRBJ2-7, with 9 bases identical to TRBD1. The clonotype comes from a man between 50 and 59 years old with active COVID-19. The sequenced sample consisted of peripheral blood. The CDR3 DNA sequence: TGTGCCAGCAGCTTATGGGACAGGGACTCCTACGAGCAGTACTTC. This encodes CASSLWDRDSYEQYF.